The present TCR beta chain was sequenced within a study of T cells in Graves' hyperthyroidism and ophthalmopathy. Study overall: Peripheral blood was taken when the disease was first diagnosed, before any treatment began.

Germline CDR1 and CDR2: MNHEY and SVGAGI. V dropped 2 bases and J dropped 5 bases, with 12 bases sitting between them. The CDR3 is 15 residues long. Amplification of TCR beta CDR3 regions used RNA as the template. HTBI primers were used for first-round RT-PCR of the TCR CDR3. TCRdb fed the multiplex PCR reads into MiXCR, producing one record per CDR3 protein. There are hundreds of thousands of distinct CDR3 sequences in the sample; around 15% occur only once, and approximately 4.2% lies in the top ten. Diagnoses used clinical symptoms, serum thyroxine and TRAb, thyroid ultrasound and orbital computed tomography. In its sample, this clonotype was seen many times.

The V and J genes are TRBV6-5 and TRBJ2-2; tentatively, D is TRBD2 (6 bases). Input material: blood. This clonotype was obtained from a woman in her thirties or forties with Graves' ophthalmopathy. The CDR3 reads CASSYPSGDTGELFF. The CDR3 bases are TGTGCCAGCAGTTACCCATCGGGGGATACCGGGGAGCTGTTTTTT.